This passage covers 17 T cell receptor beta chains from one sample sequenced in a study of long-term antiretroviral therapy in people with HIV. Researchers ran immunoSEQ v3.0 at survey level. Some clones are missing from TCRdb's copy, which holds only in-frame ones; the method was immunoSEQ multiplex PCR. The table records roughly 20,000 clones, around nine tenths of them present only once. This material consisted of unsorted PBMCs, taken 0.5 years after starting antiretroviral therapy. These receptors all come from a man in his forties or fifties with HIV.

This chain joins TRBV27 and TRBJ2-1; 12 bases agree with TRBD1. Germline CDR1 MNHEY, CDR2 SMNVEV (reference sequence). This CDR3 spans 14 amino acids. Trimming took 5 bases from V and 9 from J; bases not matched to a gene: 5. The CDR3 DNA reads TGTGCCAGCAGTCCGGGACAGGGGGCTCTTGAGCAGTTCTTC. It encodes CASSPGQGALEQFF.

The CDR3 protein is CASSLWGEGQPQHF. In DNA form, the CDR3 reads TGTGCCAGCAGTTTATGGGGGGAGGGTCAGCCCCAGCATTTT. The chain recombines TRBV27 with TRBJ1-5; D is perhaps TRBD1 (5 bases). V was trimmed by 1 base and J by 6 bases, leaving 10 bases between them. CDR3 length equals 14 residues. The germline V gene has CDR1 MNHEY and CDR2 SMNVEV (reference sequence).

In DNA form, the CDR3 reads TGTGCCAGTACCAACGGACAGAATGAAGAGCAGTACTTC. Translated, it gives CASTNGQNEEQYF. The chain recombines TRBV19 with TRBJ2-7; possible D gene TRBD1, 6 bases. The CDR3 totals 13 residues. Germline V CDR1 and CDR2: LNHDA, SQIVND (reference sequence). The germline V and J ends were trimmed by 7 bases and 7 bases, with 17 bases remaining between them.

The chain employs TRBV5-1 and TRBJ2-4, with D possibly being TRBD2 (6 bases). This CDR3 region has 13 residues. Germline CDR1 SGHRS, CDR2 YFSETQ. The ends were cut back, 6 bases at V and 7 bases at J, with 14 bases in the middle. The CDR3 loop reads CASTQEGLNIQYF. For the CDR3, the DNA is TGCGCCAGCACCCAGGAGGGCCTCAACATTCAGTACTTC.

The chain couples TRBV9 to TRBJ1-2, with TRBD1 identical over 10 bases. The CDR3 loop spans 16 amino acids. The V gene end was trimmed by 2 bases and the J gene end by 0 bases; junction bases not matched to a gene: 4. Looked up from germline, CDR1 is SGDLS and CDR2 is YYNGEE. The chain's CDR3 is CASSVGQGRPNYGYTF. The CDR3 DNA reads TGTGCCAGCAGCGTGGGACAGGGGAGACCTAACTATGGCTACACCTTC. The full variable domain, rest sourced from reference TRBV9 and TRBJ1-2, is DSGVTQTPKHLITATGQRVTLRCSPRSGDLSVYWYQQSLDQGLQFLIQYYNGEERAKGNILERFSAQQFPDLHSELNLSSLELGDSALYFCASSVGQGRPNYGYTFGSGTRLTVV.

The J gene is TRBJ1-5, the V gene TRBV27, with TRBD1 matching over 7 bases. The CDR3 covers 17 residues. After removal of 0 bases from V and 0 bases from J, the junction contained 5 bases not matched to a gene. Germline CDR1 reads MNHEY; CDR2 reads SMNVEV (reference sequence). The CDR3 nucleotides read TGTGCCAGCAGTTTATCGGGGGACAGATATAGCAATCAGCCCCAGCATTTT. This encodes CASSLSGDRYSNQPQHF.

This clone has just one count. The DNA for the CDR3 is TGTGCCAGTGTCCTGGGAGAGACCCAGTACTTC. It yields the protein CASVLGETQYF. This chain links TRBV19 with TRBJ2-5; D uncertain. This CDR3 is built from 11 residues. V gave up 8 bases and J gave up 4 bases, with 8 bases separating them. CDR1 LNHDA and CDR2 SQIVND come from the germline V gene (reference sequence).

The CDR3 here is CASRNGPTGELFF. The CDR3 DNA is TGTGCCAGCAGGAATGGGCCCACCGGGGAGCTGTTTTTT. V gene TRBV6-6 combines with J gene TRBJ2-2; no definite D call. Trimming pared 6 bases from V and 4 bases from J, leaving 9 bases between. The CDR3 sequence is 13 residues long. Germline V gene sequence: CDR1 MNHNY, CDR2 SVGAGI (reference sequence).

The chain couples TRBV18 to TRBJ2-1; D could derive from TRBD1 or TRBD2 (6 bases each). V was cut by 4 bases and J by 9 bases, with 22 bases left in between. The germline V gene encodes CDR1 KGHSH and CDR2 LQKENI. This CDR3 is 16 amino acids long. CDR3 DNA sequence: TGTGCCAGCTCACTTAAACAGGGCACTACGGGGGTTGAGCAGTTCTTC. Encoded protein: CASSLKQGTTGVEQFF.

The chain joins TRBV29-1 to TRBJ2-7; 7 bases fit TRBD2. This CDR3 contains 13 residues. V was clipped by 3 bases and J by 6 bases; unmatched bases: 8. Per the germline V gene, CDR1 is SQVTM and CDR2 is ANQGSEA. The CDR3 bases are TGCAGCGTTGACGGGAGGATCTTTGGCGAGCAGTACTTC. Translating it yields CSVDGRIFGEQYF.

This clone showed up just once. This chain connects TRBV30 to TRBJ2-2; D gene uncertain. Between the trimmed V and J ends, which lost 3 bases and 3 bases, there was a span of 11 bases. Germline V lookup: CDR1 GTSNPN, CDR2 SVGIG (reference sequence). There are 14 residues in the CDR3. The CDR3 nucleotides are TGTGCCTGGAGACCCCTAGACCACACCGGGGAGCTGTTTTTT. Its translation: CAWRPLDHTGELFF.

In this sample, this clone turned up a few times. The V gene is TRBV7-6, the J gene TRBJ2-7; the D gene is possibly TRBD2 (5 bases). This CDR3 has 12 amino acids. The germline gives CDR1 SGHVS, CDR2 FNYEAQ. The V end was cut by 1 base, the J end by 12 bases, with 13 bases between. CDR3 sequence: CASSLVPGSGYF. CDR3 DNA sequence: TGTGCCAGCAGCTTAGTGCCGGGGTCGGGGTACTTC.

V gene TRBV5-4 combines with J gene TRBJ2-7; D is unclear. V lost 0 bases and J 5 bases, leaving 12 bases between the germline ends. From germline, CDR1 is SGHNT and CDR2 YYREEE (reference sequence). The CDR3 is made up of 14 amino acids. The CDR3 nucleotides are TGTGCCAGCAGCTTGGAGGCAGGTGGCCACGAGCAGTACTTC. Translation gives CASSLEAGGHEQYF.

This clone was seen a handful of times. V and J are TRBV28 and TRBJ1-2; the D gene is possibly TRBD1 (6 bases). The CDR3 is made up of 12 amino acids. Germline V lookup: CDR1 MDHEN, CDR2 SYDVKM. Trimming removed 6 bases at V and 9 bases at J, with 14 bases between. CDR3 protein: CASRLGQGRYTF. CDR3 in DNA: TGTGCCAGCAGATTGGGGCAGGGGCGCTACACCTTC.

The CDR3 DNA reads TGTGCCAGCAGTTTCCAGATAGCGAACATTCAGTACTTC. Amino acid sequence: CASSFQIANIQYF. The chain combines TRBV28 with TRBJ2-4, with D perhaps matching TRBD2 (5 bases). The germline V gene has CDR1 MDHEN and CDR2 SYDVKM. This CDR3 comprises 13 residues. Between the trimmed V and J ends, which lost 3 bases and 7 bases, there was a span of 10 bases.

Only one count was recorded for this clone. The V call is TRBV30, the J call TRBJ1-1; D unclear. The CDR3 spans 12 residues. Trimming pared 0 bases from V and 7 bases from J, leaving 9 bases between. In germline, CDR1 is GTSNPN, CDR2 SVGIG (reference sequence). Here the CDR3 DNA reads TGTGCCTGGAGTGTACTTCCTAATGAAGCTTTCTTT. Translated: CAWSVLPNEAFF.

The chain carries TRBV28 and TRBJ2-7, with D perhaps given as TRBD1 or TRBD2 (5 bases each). V lost 4 bases and J lost 2, with 15 bases in between. The CDR3 totals 15 residues. Per germline, CDR1 MDHEN and CDR2 SYDVKM. CDR3 sequence reads: CASSSRDPGTYEQYF. In nucleotides, the CDR3 is TGTGCCAGCAGTTCCCGGGACCCGGGGACCTACGAGCAGTACTTC.